The rows below give T cell receptor beta chains drawn from one sample of a study of blood T cell repertoires in COVID-19. Using immunoSEQ multiplex PCR, the repertoire was profiled, and TCRdb retains in-frame clones only, with some absent. This repertoire shows more than 80,000 clones, roughly 80% found once; its top ten account for around 15%. Input material: peripheral blood. Receptor source: a human donor in a cohort sampled during active COVID-19. Both conserved end residues are part of each CDR3. The D gene is left open where the match is weak. Some rows have no size entry. The others give once, few or many, or a class for an expanded clone.

. TRBJ1-6 . TRBV6-2/TRBV6-3 CASSYVGRNNSPLHF TGTGCCAGCAGTTACGTTGGGAGGAATAATTCACCCCTCCACTTT
. TRBJ1-5 . TRBV19 CASSIGQPSQPQHF TGTGCCAGTAGTATAGGACAGCCGTCCCAGCCCCAGCATTTT
. TRBJ2-1 . TRBV30 CAWSGKGSGNEQFF TGTGCCTGGAGCGGGAAGGGATCTGGCAATGAGCAGTTCTTC
. TRBJ2-7 TRBD2 TRBV27 CATTRLAGGEGQYF TGTGCCACCACCCGACTAGCGGGGGGGGAGGGGCAGTACTTC
. TRBJ1-6 . TRBV20-1 CSARTGILHF TGCAGTGCTAGGACCGGGATCCTCCACTTT
. TRBJ1-2 . TRBV28 CASSLRRDYGYTF TGTGCCAGCAGTTTGCGGCGGGACTATGGCTACACCTTC
. TRBJ1-5 TRBD1 TRBV2 CASSGQGGNQPQHF TGTGCCAGCAGTGGACAGGGAGGCAATCAGCCCCAGCATTTT
. TRBJ2-1 . TRBV7-7 CASSPDIRPYNEQFF TGTGCCAGCAGCCCAGACATACGCCCCTACAATGAGCAGTTCTTC
many TRBJ1-1 TRBD1 TRBV19 CASTWDRVNTEAFF TGTGCCAGTACCTGGGACAGAGTGAACACTGAAGCTTTCTTT
. TRBJ1-2 . TRBV7-9 CASSLVPYGYTF TGTGCCAGCAGCTTAGTCCCATATGGCTACACCTTC
few TRBJ1-6 . TRBV28 CASRTARHGLSYNSPLHF TGTGCCAGCAGAACAGCCAGACACGGACTCTCCTATAATTCACCCCTCCACTTT
. TRBJ1-1 TRBD1 TRBV10-2 CATRQGWITEAFF TGCGCCACCCGACAGGGGTGGATCACTGAAGCTTTCTTT
. TRBJ2-2 . TRBV4-1 CASSAPGTGELFF TGCGCCAGCAGCGCACCAGGGACCGGGGAGCTGTTTTTT
. TRBJ2-1 TRBD1 TRBV10-3 CAMTDRVYNEQFF TGTGCCATGACTGACAGGGTTTACAATGAGCAGTTCTTC
. TRBJ1-4 . TRBV12-3/TRBV12-4 CASSLVSNEKLFF TGTGCCAGCAGTTTGGTTAGTAATGAAAAACTGTTTTTT
few TRBJ1-6 . TRBV7-9 CASSYGGGDNSPLHF TGTGCCAGCAGCTACGGCGGGGGGGATAATTCACCCCTCCACTTT
. TRBJ2-6 TRBD1 TRBV19 CASRPQGRTSGANVLTF TGTGCCAGTAGACCACAGGGGCGAACATCTGGGGCCAACGTCCTGACTTTC
. TRBJ1-4 . TRBV10-2 CASSEARNEKLFF TGCGCCAGCAGTGAGGCCCGGAATGAAAAACTGTTTTTT